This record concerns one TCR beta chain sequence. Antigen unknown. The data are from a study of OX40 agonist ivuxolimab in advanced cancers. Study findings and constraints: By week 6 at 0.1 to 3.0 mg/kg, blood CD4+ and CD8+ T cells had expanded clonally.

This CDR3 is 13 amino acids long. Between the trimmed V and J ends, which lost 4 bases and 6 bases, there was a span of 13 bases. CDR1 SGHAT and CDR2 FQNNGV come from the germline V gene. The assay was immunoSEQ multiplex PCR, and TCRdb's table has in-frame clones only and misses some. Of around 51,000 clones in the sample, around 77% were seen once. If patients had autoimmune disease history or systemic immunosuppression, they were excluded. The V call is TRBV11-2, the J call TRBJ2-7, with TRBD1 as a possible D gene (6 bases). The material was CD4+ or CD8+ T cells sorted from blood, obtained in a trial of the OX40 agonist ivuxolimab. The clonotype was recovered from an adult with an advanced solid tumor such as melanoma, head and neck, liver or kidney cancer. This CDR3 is CASSSNRAIEQYF. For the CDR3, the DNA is TGTGCCAGCAGCTCCAACAGGGCTATCGAGCAGTACTTC.